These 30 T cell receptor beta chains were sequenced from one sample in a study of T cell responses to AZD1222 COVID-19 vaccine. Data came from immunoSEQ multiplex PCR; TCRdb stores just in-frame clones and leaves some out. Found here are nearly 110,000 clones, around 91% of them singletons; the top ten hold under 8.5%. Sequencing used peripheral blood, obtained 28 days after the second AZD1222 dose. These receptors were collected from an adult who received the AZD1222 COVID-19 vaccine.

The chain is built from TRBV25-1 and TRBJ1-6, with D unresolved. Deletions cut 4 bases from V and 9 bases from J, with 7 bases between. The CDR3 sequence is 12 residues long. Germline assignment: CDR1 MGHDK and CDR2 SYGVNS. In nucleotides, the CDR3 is TGTGCCAGCAGTGCAGCGCCTTCACCCCTCCACTTT. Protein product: CASSAAPSPLHF.

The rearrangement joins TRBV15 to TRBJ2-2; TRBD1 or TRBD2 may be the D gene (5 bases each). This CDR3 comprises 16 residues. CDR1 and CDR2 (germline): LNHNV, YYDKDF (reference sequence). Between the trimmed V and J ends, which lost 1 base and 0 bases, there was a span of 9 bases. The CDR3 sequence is CATSRGDVSNTGELFF. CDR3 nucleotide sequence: TGTGCCACCAGCAGAGGGGACGTCTCGAACACCGGGGAGCTGTTTTTT.

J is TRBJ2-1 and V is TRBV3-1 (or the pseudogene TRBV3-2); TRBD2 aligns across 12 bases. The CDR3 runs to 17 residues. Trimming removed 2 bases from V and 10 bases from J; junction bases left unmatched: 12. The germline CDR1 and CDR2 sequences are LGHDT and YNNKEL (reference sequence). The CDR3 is CASSQSSPLAGGREQFF. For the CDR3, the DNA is TGTGCCAGCAGCCAAAGTAGCCCCCTAGCGGGGGGGCGGGAGCAGTTCTTC.

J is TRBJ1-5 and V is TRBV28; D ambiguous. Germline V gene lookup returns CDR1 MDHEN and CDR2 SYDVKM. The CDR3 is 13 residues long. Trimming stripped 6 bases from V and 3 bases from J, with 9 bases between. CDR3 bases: TGTGCCAGCAGCGACCCGAACAATCAGCCCCAGCATTTT. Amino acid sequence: CASSDPNNQPQHF.

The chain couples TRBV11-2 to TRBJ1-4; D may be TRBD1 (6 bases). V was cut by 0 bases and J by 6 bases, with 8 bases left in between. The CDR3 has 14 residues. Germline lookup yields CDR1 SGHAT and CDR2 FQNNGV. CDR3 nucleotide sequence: TGTGCCAGCAGCTTAGATAAGGGGGATGAAAAACTGTTTTTT. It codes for CASSLDKGDEKLFF.

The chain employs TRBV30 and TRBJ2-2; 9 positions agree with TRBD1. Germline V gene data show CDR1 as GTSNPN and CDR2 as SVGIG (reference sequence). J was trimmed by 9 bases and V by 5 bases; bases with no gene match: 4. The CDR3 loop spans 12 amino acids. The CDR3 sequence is CAWDRGDRELFF. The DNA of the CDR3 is TGTGCCTGGGACAGGGGGGACCGGGAGCTGTTTTTT.

The CDR3 DNA follows: TGTGCCAGCTCACCTTTGGGCCGAGGGAATAATGGCGAGCAGTACTTC. This codes for CASSPLGRGNNGEQYF. This rearrangement joins TRBV18 to TRBJ2-7; possibly TRBD2 for D (5 bases). Germline assignment: CDR1 KGHSH and CDR2 LQKENI. The CDR3 has 16 residues. V was shortened by 3 bases and J by 6 bases, with 21 bases between the two germline ends.

CDR3 loop: CASSLMSSRPYEQYF. The CDR3 nucleotides read TGCGCCAGCAGCTTGATGTCTTCCAGGCCCTACGAGCAGTACTTC. The chain combines TRBV5-1 with TRBJ2-7; D is ambiguous. The germline CDR1 and CDR2 sequences are SGHRS and YFSETQ. This CDR3 comprises 15 residues. Between the trimmed V and J ends, which lost 1 base and 2 bases, there was a span of 13 bases.

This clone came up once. CDR3 DNA: TGTGCCAGCAGCTTGACAGGGGAGGCCTACGAGCAGTACTTC. Its protein is CASSLTGEAYEQYF. This chain links TRBV11-1 with TRBJ2-7; 8 bases map to TRBD1. The CDR3 totals 14 residues. Germline values: CDR1 SGHAT, CDR2 FQDESV (reference sequence). The ends lost 3 bases at V and 2 bases at J; junction bases unmatched: 3.

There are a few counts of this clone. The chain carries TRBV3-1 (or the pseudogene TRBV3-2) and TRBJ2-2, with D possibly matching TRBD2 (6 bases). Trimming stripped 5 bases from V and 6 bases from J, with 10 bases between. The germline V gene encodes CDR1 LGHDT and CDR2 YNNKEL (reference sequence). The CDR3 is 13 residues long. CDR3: CASSWGVPGELFF. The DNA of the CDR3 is TGTGCCAGCAGCTGGGGGGTTCCCGGGGAGCTGTTTTTT.

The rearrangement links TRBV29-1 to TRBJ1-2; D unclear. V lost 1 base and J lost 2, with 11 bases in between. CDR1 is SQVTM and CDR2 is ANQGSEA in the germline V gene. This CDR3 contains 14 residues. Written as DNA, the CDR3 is TGCAGCGTTGAAGGAGATACCAAAAACTATGGCTACACCTTC. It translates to CSVEGDTKNYGYTF.

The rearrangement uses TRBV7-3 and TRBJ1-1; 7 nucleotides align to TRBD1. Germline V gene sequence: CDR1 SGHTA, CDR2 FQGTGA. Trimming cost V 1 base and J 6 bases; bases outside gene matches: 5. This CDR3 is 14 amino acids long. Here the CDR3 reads CASSLNTGVSEAFF. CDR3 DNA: TGTGCCAGCAGCTTAAACACAGGGGTATCTGAAGCTTTCTTT. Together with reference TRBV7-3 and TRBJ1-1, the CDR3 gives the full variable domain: GAGVSQTPSNKVTEKGKYVELRCDPISGHTALYWYRQSLGQGPEFLIYFQGTGAADDSGLPNDRFFAVRPEGSVSTLKIQRTERGDSAVYLCASSLNTGVSEAFFGQGTRLTVV.

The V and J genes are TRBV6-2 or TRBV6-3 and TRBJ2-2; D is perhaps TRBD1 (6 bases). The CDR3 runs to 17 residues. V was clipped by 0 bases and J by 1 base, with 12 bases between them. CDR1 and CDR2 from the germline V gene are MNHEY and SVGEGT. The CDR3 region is CASSYSGASVNTGELFF. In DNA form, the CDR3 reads TGTGCCAGCAGTTACTCGGGGGCGTCGGTGAACACCGGGGAGCTGTTTTTT.

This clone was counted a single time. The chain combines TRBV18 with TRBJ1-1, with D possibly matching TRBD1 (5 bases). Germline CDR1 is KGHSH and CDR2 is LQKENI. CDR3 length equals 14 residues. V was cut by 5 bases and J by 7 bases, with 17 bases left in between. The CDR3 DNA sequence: TGTGCCAGCTCATTGACTCTGACAGCTAGTGAAGCTTTCTTT. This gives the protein CASSLTLTASEAFF.

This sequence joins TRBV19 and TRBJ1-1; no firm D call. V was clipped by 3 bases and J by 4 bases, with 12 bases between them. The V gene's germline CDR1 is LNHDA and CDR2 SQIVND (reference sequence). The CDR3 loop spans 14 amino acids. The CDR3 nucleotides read TGTGCCAGTAGTATTCTGGGCGGGAGCACTGAAGCTTTCTTT. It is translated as CASSILGGSTEAFF.

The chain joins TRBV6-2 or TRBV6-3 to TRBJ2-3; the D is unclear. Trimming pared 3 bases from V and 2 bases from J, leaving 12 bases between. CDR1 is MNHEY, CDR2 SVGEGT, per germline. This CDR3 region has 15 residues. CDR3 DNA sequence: TGTGCCAGCAGTTATCGGACGGTAGACACAGATACGCAGTATTTT. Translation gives CASSYRTVDTDTQYF.

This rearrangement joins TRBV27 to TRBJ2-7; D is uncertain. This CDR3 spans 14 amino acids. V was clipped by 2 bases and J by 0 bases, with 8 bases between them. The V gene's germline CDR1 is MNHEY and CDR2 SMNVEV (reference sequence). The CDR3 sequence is CASSLTLLSYEQYF. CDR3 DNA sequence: TGTGCCAGCAGTTTAACCCTTCTCTCCTACGAGCAGTACTTC.

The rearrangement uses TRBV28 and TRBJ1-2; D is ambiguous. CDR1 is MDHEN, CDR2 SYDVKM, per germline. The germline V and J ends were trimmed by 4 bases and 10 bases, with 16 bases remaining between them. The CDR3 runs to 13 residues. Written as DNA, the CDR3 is TGTGCCAGCAGTTCCGGCAGTTGGGATCTCTACACCTTC. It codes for CASSSGSWDLYTF.

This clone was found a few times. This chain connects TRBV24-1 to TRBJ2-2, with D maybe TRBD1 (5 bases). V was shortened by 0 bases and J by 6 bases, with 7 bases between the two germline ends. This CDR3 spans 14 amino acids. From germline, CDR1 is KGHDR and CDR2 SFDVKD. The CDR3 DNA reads TGTGCCACCAGTGATTTGTCAGGGTCCGGGGAGCTGTTTTTT. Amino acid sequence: CATSDLSGSGELFF.

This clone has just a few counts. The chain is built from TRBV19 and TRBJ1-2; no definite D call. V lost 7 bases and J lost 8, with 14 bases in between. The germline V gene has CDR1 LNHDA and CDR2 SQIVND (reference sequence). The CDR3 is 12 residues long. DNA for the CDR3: TGTGCCAGTAAGAGTCCGTTTGACGGCTACACCTTC. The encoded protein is CASKSPFDGYTF. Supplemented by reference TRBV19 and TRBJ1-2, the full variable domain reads DGGITQSPKYLFRKEGQNVTLSCEQNLNHDAMYWYRQDPGQGLRLIYYSQIVNDFQKGDIAEGYSVSREKKESFPLTVTSAQKNPTAFYLCASKSPFDGYTFGSGTRLTVV.

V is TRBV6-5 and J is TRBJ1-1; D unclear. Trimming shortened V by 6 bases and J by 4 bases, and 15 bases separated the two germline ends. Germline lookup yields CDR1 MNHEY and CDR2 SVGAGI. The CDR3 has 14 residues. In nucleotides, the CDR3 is TGTGCCAGCAGCCCGCATATGGGTGGCACTGAAGCTTTCTTT. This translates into CASSPHMGGTEAFF.

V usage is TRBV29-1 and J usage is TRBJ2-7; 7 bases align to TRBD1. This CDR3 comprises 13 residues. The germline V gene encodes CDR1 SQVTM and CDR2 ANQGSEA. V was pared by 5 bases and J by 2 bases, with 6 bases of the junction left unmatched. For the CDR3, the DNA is TGCAGCGTTTCCGGGACAGTGACCTACGAGCAGTACTTC. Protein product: CSVSGTVTYEQYF.

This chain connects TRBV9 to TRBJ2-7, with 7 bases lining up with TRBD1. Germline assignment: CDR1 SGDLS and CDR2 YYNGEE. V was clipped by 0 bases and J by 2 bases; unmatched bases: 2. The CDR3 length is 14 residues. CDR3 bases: TGTGCCAGCAGCGTAGGACAGGGAGCCTACGAGCAGTACTTC. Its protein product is CASSVGQGAYEQYF.

The CDR3 loop reads CASSTQGQGVLGANVLTF. DNA for the CDR3: TGTGCCAGCAGTACCCAGGGACAGGGGGTGCTCGGGGCCAACGTCCTGACTTTC. The chain is built from TRBV13 and TRBJ2-6; 11 bases match TRBD1. CDR1 PRHDT and CDR2 FYEKMQ come from the germline V gene (reference sequence). This CDR3 comprises 18 residues. Trimming cost V 6 bases and J 4 bases; bases outside gene matches: 11. Full variable domain (remainder filled in from reference TRBV13 and TRBJ2-6): AAGVIQSPRHLIKEKRETATLKCYPIPRHDTVYWYQQGPGQDPQFLISFYEKMQSDKGSIPDRFSAQQFSDYHSELNMSSLELGDSALYFCASSTQGQGVLGANVLTFGAGSRLTVL.

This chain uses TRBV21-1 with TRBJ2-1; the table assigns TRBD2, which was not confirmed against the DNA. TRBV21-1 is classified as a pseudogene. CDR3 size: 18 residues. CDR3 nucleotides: TGTGCCAGCAGCAAAGTACCCGGGACTAGGGGCTCCTACAATGAGCAGTTCTTC. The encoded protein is CASSKVPGTRGSYNEQFF.

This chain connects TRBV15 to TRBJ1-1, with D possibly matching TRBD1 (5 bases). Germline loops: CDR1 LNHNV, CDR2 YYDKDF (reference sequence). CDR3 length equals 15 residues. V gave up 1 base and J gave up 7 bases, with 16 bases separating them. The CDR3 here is CATSRVKAGSLEAFF. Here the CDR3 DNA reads TGTGCCACCAGCAGAGTAAAGGCAGGGAGCCTTGAAGCTTTCTTT.

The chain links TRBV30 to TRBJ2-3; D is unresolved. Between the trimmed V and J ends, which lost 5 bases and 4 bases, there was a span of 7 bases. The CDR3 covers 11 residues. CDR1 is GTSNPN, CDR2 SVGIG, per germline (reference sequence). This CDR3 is CAWGVADTQYF. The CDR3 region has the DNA TGTGCCTGGGGAGTAGCAGATACGCAGTATTTT.

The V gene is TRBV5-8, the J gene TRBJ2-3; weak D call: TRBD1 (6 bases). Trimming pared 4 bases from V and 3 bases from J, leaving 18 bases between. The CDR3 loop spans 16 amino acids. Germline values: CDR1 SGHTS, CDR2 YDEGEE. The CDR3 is CASSAAGTTRTDTQYF. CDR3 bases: TGTGCCAGCAGCGCCGCCGGGACAACCAGGACAGATACGCAGTATTTT.

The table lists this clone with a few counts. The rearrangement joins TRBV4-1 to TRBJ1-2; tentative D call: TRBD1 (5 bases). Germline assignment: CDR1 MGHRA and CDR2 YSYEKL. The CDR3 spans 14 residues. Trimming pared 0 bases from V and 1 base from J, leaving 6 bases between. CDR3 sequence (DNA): TGCGCCAGCAGCCAAGACAGGGATAACTATGGCTACACCTTC. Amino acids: CASSQDRDNYGYTF.

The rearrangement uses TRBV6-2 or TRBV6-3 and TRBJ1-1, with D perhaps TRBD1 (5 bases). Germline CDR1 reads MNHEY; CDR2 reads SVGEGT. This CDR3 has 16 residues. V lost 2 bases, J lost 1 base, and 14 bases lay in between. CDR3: CASSYGGEGTNTEAFF. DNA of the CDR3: TGTGCCAGCAGTTACGGAGGGGAGGGGACGAACACTGAAGCTTTCTTT.